This T cell receptor (beta chain) comes out of a study of blood T cell repertoires in COVID-19 (dated by TCRdb to the early 2020s). For context, the study as a whole: Samples from collaborators originated in the United States, Italy and Spain and spanned both the acute and convalescent phases of COVID-19. The material from the prospective study consisted of cDNA or gDNA derived from T cells, B-cell-depleted T cells, or PBMCs. Subjects who had been exposed to COVID-19, were actively infected with it, or had recovered from it provided the deeply sampled blood TCRbeta repertoires that made up the dataset. The repertoires were released in a freely available public database intended as a resource for research on the immune response to SARS-CoV-2. The samples were drawn from two sources: the first 160 participants of the ongoing ImmuneRACE study, and some 1,300 subjects contributed by 6 global collaborators. The sample metadata nearly always contained a de-identified subject ID, COVID-19 status, age in years and sex. Where available, HLA class I and class II types were taken from metadata supplied by the sample provider and were not determined by assay-based typing.

Turning to this clone: Its target antigen remains unknown. No per-base quality is available; no much larger clone lies one base away.

From its cysteine to its phenylalanine, the CDR3 spans 15 amino acids. Just CDR3 DNA is preserved here, 45 bases in frame from base 1. CDR1 SGDLS and CDR2 YYNGEE are derived from the germline V gene. Relative to germline, V is 3 bases shorter and J is 7 bases shorter, with 18 bases between their ends. The study at large found these results: How much clinical and demographic metadata was included differed by source and by participant, and the metadata was provided uncurated.

Each collaborating institution followed its own protocols to collect whole blood in K2EDTA tubes. Collaborator samples were shipped for TCRbeta analysis as frozen whole blood, isolated PBMCs, or DNA extracted from either sample type. TCRbeta CDR3 regions were amplified from genomic DNA using the immunoSEQ Assay, a bias-controlled multiplex PCR. The authors' analysis ran thus. The number of nucleated cells in each sample was estimated by amplification of reference gene primers within the assay. To quantify the absolute abundance of each unique TCRbeta CDR3 rearrangement, sequence reads were collapsed and filtered. For each sample, productive Simpson clonality was calculated as the square root of Simpson's diversity index across productive rearrangements. TCRdb obtained this table from immuneACCESS and retained in-frame rearrangements with V and J assigned. These tables miss some clones; where compared with another copy, unresolved V genes account for less than half of the shortfall, and the remainder is unexplained. The V and J calls and clone size were taken over from that table, and D and trimming were inferred from the DNA. Within this sample are approximately 100,000 clones, with roughly 80% of them counted one time only. The ten largest make up around 4.5% of the sample.

The sequence derives from a man aged 55 to 69 with acute or convalescent COVID-19. The sequenced sample consisted of peripheral blood. The V gene is TRBV9 and the J gene is TRBJ2-3; TRBD2 is a weak D gene call, 6 bases matching. The CDR3 has the sequence CASSERDSSLNTQYF. The DNA reads TGTGCCAGCAGCGAACGGGACTCCTCATTGAATACGCAGTATTTT.